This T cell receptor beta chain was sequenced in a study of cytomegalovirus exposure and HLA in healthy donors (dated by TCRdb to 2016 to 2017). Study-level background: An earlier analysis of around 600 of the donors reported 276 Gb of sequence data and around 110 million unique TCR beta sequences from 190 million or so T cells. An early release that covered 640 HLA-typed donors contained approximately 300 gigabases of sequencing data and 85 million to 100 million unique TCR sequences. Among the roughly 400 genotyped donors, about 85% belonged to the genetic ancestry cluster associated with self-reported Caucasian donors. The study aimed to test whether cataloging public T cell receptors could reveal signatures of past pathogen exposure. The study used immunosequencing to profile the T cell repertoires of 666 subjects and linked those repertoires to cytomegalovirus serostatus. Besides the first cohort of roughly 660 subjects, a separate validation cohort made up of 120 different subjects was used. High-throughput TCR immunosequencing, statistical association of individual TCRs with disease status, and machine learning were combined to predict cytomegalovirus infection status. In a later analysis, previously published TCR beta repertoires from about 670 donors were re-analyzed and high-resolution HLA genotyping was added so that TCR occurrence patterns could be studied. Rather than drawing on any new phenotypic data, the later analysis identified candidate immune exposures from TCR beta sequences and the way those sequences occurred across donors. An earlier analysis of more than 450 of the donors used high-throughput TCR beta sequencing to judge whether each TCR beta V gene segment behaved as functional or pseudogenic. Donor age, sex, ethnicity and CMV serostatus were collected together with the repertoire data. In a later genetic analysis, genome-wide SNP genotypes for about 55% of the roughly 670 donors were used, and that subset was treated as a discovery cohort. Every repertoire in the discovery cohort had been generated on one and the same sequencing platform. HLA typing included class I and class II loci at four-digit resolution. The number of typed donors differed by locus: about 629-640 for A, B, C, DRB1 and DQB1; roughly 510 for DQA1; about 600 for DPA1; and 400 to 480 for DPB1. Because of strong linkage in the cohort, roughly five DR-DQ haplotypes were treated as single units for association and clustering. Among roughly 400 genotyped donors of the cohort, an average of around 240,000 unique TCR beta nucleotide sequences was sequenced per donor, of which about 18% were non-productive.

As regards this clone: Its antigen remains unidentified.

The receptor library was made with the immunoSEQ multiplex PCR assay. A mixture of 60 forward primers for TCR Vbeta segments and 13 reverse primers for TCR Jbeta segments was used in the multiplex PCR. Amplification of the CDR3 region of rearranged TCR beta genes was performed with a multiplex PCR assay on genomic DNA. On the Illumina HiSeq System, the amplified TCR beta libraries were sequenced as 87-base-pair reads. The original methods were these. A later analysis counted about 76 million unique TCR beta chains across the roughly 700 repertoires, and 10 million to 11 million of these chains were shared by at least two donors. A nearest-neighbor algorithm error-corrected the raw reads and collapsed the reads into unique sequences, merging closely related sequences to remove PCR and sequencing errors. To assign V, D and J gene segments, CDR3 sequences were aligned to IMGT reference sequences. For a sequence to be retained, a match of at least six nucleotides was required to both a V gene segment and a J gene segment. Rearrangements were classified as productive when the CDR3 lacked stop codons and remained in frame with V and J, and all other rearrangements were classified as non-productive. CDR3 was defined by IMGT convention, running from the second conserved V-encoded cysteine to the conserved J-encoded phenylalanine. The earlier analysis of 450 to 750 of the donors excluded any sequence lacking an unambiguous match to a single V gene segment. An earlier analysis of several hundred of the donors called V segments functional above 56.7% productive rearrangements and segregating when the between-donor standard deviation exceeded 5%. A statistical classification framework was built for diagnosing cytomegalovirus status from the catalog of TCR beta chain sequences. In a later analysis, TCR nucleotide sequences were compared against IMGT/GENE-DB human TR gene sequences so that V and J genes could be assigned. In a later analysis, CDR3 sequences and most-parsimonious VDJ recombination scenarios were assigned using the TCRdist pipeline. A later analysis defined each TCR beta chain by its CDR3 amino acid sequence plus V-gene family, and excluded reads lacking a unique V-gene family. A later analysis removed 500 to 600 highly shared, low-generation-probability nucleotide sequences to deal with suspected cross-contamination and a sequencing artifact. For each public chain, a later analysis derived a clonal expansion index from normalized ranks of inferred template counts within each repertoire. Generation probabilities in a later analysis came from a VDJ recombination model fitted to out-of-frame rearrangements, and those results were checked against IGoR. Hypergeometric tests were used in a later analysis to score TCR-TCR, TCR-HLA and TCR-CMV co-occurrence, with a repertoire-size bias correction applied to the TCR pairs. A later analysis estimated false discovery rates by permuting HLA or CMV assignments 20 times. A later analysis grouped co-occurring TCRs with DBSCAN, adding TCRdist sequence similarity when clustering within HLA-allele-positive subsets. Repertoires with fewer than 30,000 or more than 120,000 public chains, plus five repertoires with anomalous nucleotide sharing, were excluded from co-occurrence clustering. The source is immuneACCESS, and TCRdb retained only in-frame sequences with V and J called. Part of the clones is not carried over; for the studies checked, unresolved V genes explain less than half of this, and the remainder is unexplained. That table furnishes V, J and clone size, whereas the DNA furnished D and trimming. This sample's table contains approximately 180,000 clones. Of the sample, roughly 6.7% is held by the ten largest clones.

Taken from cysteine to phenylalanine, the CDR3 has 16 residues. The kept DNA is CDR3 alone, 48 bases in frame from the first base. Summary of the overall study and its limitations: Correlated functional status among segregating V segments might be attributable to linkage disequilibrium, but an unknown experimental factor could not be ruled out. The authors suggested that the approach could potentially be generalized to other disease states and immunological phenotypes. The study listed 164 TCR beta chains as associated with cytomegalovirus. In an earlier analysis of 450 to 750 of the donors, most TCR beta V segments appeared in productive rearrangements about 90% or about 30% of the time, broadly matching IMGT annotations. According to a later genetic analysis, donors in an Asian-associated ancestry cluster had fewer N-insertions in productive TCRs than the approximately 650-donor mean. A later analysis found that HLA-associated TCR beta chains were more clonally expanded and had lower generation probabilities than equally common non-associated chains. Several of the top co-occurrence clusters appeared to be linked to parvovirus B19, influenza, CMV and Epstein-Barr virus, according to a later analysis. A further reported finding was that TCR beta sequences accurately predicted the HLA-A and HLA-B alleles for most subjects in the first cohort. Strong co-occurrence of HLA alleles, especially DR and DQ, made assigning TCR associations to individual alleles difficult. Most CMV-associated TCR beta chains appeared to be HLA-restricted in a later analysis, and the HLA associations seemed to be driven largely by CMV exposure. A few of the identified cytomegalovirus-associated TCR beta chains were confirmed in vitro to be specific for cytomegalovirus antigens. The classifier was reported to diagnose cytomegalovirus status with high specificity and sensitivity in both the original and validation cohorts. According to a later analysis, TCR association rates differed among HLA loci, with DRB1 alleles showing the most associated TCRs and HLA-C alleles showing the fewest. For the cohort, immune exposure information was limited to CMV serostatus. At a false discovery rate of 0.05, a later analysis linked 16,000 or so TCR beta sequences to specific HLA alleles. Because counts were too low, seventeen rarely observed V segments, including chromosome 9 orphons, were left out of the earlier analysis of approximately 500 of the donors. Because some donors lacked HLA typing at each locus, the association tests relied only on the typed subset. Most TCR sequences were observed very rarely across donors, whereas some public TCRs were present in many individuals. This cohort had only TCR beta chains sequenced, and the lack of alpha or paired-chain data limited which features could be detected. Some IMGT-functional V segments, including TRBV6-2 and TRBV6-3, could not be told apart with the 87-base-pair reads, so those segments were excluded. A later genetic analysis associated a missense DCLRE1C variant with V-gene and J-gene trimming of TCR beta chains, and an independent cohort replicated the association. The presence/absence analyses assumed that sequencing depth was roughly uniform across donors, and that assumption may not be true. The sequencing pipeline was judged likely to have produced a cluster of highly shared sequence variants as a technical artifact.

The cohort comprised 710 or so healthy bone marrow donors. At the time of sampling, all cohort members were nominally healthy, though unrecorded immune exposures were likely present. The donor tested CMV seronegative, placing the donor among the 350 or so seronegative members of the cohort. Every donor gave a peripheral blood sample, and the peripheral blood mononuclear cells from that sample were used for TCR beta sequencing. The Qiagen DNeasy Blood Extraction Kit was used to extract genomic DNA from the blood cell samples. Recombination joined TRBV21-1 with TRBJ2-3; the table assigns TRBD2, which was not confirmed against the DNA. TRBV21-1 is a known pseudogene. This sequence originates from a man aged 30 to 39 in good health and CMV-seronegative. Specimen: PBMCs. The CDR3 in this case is CASSSFNREGTDTQYF. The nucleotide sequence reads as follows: TGTGCCAGCAGCTCCTTCAACCGAGAGGGCACAGATACGCAGTATTTT.